This T cell receptor (beta chain) is drawn from a study of monozygotic twins with inflammatory bowel disease. Germline V gives CDR1 SEHNR, CDR2 FQNEAQ (reference sequence). The CDR3 runs 16 residues. TCRdb re-called the 5' RACE reads, yielding one record per CDR3 amino acid sequence without DNA. The sample table includes 330,000 or so distinct CDR3 sequences. This sequence originates from a human donor with ulcerative colitis or Crohn's disease, or a healthy co-twin of an affected twin (not recorded which). The sequencing sample was made of blood. The chain joins TRBV7-9 to TRBJ1-1. The CDR3 spells CASSRRINVANTEAFF.